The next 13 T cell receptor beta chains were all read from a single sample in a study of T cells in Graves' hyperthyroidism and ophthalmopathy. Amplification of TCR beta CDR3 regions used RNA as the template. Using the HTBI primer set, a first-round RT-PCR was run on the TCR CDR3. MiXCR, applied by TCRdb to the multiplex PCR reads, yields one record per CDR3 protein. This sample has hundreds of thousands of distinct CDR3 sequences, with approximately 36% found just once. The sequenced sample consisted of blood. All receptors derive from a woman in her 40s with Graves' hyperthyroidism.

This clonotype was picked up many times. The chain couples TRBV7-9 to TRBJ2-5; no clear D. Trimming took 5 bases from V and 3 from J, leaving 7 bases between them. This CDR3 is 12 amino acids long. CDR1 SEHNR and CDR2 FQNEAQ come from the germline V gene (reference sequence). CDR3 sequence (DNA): TGTGCCAGCAGCCTACAGAAAGAGACCCAGTACTTC. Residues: CASSLQKETQYF.

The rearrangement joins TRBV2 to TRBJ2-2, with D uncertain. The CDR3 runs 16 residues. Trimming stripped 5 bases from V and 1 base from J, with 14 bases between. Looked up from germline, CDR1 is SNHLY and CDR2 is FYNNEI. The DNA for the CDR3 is TGTGCCAGCAGTCAAGGTCCGGGCAGGAACACCGGGGAGCTGTTTTTT. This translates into CASSQGPGRNTGELFF. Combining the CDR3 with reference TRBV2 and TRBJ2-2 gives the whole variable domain EPEVTQTPSHQVTQMGQEVILRCVPISNHLYFYWYRQILGQKVEFLVSFYNNEISEKSEIFDDQFSVERPDGSNFTLKIRSTKLEDSAMYFCASSQGPGRNTGELFFGEGSRLTVL.

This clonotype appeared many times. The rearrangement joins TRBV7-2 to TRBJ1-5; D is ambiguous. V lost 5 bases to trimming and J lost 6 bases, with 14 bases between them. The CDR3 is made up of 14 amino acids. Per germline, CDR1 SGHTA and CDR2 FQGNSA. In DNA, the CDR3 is TGTGCCAGCAGCCCCGATTCCACTGGTCAGCCCCAGCATTTT. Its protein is CASSPDSTGQPQHF. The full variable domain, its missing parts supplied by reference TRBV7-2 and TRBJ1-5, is GAGVSQSPSNKVTEKGKDVELRCDPISGHTALYWYRQSLGQGLEFLIYFQGNSAPDKSGLPSDRFSAERTGGSVSTLTIQRTQQEDSAVYLCASSPDSTGQPQHFGDGTRLSIL.

CDR3 loop: CASRRGLAGGQVRETQYF. CDR3 nucleotides: TGTGCCAGCAGACGCGGACTAGCGGGGGGCCAGGTGAGGGAGACCCAGTACTTC. The rearrangement uses TRBV11-2 and TRBJ2-5; 14 nucleotides agree with TRBD2. J lost 5 bases, V lost 6 bases, and 14 bases had no gene match. Germline loops: CDR1 SGHAT, CDR2 FQNNGV. CDR3 length: 18 residues.

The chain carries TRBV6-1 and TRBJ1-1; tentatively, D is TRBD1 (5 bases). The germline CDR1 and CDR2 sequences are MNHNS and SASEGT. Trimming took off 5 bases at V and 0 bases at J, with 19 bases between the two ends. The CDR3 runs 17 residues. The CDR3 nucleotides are TGTGCCAGCAGTCTTGGGTACGGGGCCGACATGAACACTGAAGCTTTCTTT. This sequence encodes CASSLGYGADMNTEAFF.

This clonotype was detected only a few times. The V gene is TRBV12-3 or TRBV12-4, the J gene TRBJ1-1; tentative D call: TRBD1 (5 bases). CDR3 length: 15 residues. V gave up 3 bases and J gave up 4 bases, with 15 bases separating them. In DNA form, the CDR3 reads TGTGCCAGCAGTTTCCCGAGGCAGGGAGGCACTGAAGCTTTCTTT. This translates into CASSFPRQGGTEAFF.

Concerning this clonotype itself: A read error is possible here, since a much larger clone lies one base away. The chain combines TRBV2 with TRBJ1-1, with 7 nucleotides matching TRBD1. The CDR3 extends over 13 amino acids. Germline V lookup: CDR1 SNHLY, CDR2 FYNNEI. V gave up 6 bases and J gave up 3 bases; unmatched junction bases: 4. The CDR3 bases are TGTGCCAGCAGGGGGGACAGTTACACTGAAGCTTTCTTT. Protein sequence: CASRGDSYTEAFF.

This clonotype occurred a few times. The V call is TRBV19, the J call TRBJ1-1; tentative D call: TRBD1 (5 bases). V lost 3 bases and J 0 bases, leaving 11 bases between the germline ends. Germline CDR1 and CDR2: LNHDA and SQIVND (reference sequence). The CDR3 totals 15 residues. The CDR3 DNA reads TGTGCCAGTAGTATTAGCAGGGCCCTGAACACTGAAGCTTTCTTT. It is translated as CASSISRALNTEAFF.

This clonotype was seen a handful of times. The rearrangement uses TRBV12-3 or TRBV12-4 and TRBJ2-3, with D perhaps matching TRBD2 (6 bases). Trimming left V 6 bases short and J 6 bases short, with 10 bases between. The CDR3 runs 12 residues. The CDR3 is CASRFRGDTQYF. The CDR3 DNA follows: TGTGCCAGCAGGTTCCGGGGGGATACGCAGTATTTT.

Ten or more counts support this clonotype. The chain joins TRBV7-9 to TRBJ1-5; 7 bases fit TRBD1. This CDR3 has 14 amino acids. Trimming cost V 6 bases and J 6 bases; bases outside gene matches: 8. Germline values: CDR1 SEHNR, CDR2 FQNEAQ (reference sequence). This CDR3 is CASSLTGEGQPQHF. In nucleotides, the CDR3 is TGTGCCAGCAGTTTAACAGGGGAGGGTCAGCCCCAGCATTTT.

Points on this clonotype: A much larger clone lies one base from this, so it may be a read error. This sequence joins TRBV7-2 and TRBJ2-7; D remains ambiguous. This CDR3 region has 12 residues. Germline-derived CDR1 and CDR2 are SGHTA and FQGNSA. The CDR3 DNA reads TGTGCCAACAGCACCAGTAGTGGCGAGCAGTACTTC. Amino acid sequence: CANSTSSGEQYF. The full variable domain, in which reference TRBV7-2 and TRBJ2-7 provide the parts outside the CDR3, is GAGVSQSPSNKVTEKGKDVELRCDPISGHTALYWYRQSLGQGLEFLIYFQGNSAPDKSGLPSDRFSAERTGGSVSTLTIQRTQQEDSAVYLCANSTSSGEQYFGPGTRLTVT.

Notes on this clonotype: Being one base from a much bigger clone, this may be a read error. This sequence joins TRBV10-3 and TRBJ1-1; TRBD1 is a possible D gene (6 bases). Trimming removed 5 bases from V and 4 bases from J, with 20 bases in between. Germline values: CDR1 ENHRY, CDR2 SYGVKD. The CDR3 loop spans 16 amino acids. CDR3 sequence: CAISTGARDPGTEAFF. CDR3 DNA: TGTGCCATCAGTACGGGGGCGAGGGATCCGGGCACTGAAGCTTTCTTT.

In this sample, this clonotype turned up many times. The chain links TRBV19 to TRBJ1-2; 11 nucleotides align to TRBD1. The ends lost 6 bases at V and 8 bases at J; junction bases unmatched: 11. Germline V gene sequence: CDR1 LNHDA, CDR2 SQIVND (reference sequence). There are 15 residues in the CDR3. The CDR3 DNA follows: TGTGCCAGTAGCCCACCCGTGGGACAGGGGGGCGGCTACACCTTC. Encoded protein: CASSPPVGQGGGYTF.